The sequence of this T cell receptor beta chain was determined in a study of blood T cell repertoires in COVID-19. The wider study: Both acute and convalescent COVID-19 samples were obtained from the United States, Italy and Spain. PBMCs, B-cell-depleted T cells, or T cells provided the cDNA or gDNA that made up the material.

Authors' analysis steps: For nucleated cells, counts were estimated from reference gene primer amplification. Using immunoSEQ multiplex PCR, the repertoire was profiled, and TCRdb retains in-frame clones only, with some absent. Clonal size and the V and J genes are those of that table, whereas D and trimming came from the DNA. The sample yields 99,000 or so clones, around 84% seen once. V dropped 7 bases and J dropped 4 bases, with 16 bases sitting between them. The CDR3 contains 14 residues. Germline lookup yields CDR1 LNHDA and CDR2 SQIVND (reference sequence). V gene TRBV19 combines with J gene TRBJ1-2; no reliable D call. The TCR comes from a woman in her sixties in a cohort sampled during active or convalescent COVID-19. The sequenced sample consisted of peripheral blood. CDR3 coding DNA: TGTGCCAGTACCCGGAGAACCGGCAGCTATGGCTACACCTTC. It codes for CASTRRTGSYGYTF.